This TCR beta chain was identified in a study of T cells in women clearing cervical HPV infection. Trimming at V came to 4 bases and at J to 3 bases, leaving 8 bases not matched to a gene. The CDR3 is made up of 15 amino acids. The germline V gene has CDR1 SEHNR and CDR2 FQNEAQ (reference sequence). Data came from immunoSEQ multiplex PCR; TCRdb stores just in-frame clones and leaves some out. This sample's table reports about 35,000 clones. Comments on this clone: The DNA ends 3 residues before the CDR3 does, and the rest of the CDR3 is filled in from the germline J gene.

The sequenced material came from blood buffy coat. The chain has TRBV7-9 and TRBJ2-7; 8 nucleotides match TRBD2. The TCR originated in a woman between 18 and 75 years old with a cervical HPV16 infection that either progressed to CIN3+ or cleared (not recorded which). The sequenced part of the CDR3 DNA is TGTGCCAGCAGCTCCGGGCCAGGGACTAGCTACGAG. Translation gives CASSSGPGTSYE. The whole CDR3 protein reads CASSSGPGTSYEQYF.